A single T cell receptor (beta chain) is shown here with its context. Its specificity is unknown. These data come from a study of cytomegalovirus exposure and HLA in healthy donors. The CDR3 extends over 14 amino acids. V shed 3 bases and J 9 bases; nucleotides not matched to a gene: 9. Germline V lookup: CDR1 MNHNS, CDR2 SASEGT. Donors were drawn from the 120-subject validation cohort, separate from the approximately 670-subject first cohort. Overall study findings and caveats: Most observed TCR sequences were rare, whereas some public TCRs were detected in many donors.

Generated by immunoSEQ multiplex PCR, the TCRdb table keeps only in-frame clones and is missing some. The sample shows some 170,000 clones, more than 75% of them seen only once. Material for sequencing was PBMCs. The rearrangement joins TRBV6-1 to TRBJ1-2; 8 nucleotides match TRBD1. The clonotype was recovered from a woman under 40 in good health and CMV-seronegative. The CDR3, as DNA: TGTGCCAGCAGTGACAGGGGGCAGGGGTTTAGCTACACCTTC. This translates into CASSDRGQGFSYTF.